The T cell receptor (beta chain) described here comes from a study of blood T cell repertoires in COVID-19. Study as a whole: Sites across the United States, Italy and Spain contributed samples from acute and convalescent COVID-19. In each case, the material was cDNA or gDNA derived from T cells, B-cell-depleted T cells, or PBMCs.

The data were produced by immunoSEQ multiplex PCR, yet TCRdb's version contains in-frame clones alone and is incomplete. The profile shows more than 60,000 clones, 70% to 90% of them singletons. Adults between about 18 and 89 years of age took part from under 30 US areas. Germline assignment: CDR1 ENHRY and CDR2 SYGVKD. CDR3 length: 14 residues. Trimming pared 3 bases from V and 2 bases from J, leaving 9 bases between. The chain uses TRBV10-3 and TRBJ2-3, with D hard to call. The receptor was derived from a woman between 40 and 55 years old who had recovered from COVID-19. Specimen: PBMCs or T cells enriched from blood (not recorded which). Here the CDR3 reads CAISDGSYTDTQYF. The CDR3 nucleotides are TGTGCCATCAGTGACGGGTCATACACAGATACGCAGTATTTT.